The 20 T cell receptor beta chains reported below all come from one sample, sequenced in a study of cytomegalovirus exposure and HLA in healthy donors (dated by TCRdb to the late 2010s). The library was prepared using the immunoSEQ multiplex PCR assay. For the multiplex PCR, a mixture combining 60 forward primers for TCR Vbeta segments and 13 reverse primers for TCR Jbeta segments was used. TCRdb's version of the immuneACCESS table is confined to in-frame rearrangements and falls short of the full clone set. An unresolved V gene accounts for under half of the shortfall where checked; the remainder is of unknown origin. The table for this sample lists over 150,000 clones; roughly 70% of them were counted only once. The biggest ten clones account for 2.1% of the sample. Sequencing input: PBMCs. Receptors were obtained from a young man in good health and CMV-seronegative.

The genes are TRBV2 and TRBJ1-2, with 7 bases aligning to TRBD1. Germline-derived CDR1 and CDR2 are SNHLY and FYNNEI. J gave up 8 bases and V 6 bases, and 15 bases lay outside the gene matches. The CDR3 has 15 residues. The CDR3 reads CASRPRDRAEFGYTF. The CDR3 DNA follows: TGTGCCAGCAGACCCAGAGACAGGGCTGAGTTCGGCTACACCTTC.

The CDR3 DNA sequence: TGTGCCTGGGGACAGGGGACTGAAGCTTTCTTT. Its protein is CAWGQGTEAFF. The rearrangement uses TRBV30 and TRBJ1-1; 9 bases agree with TRBD1. V gave up 5 bases and J gave up 5 bases; unmatched junction bases: 0. The length of the CDR3 is 11 residues. CDR1 is GTSNPN and CDR2 is SVGIG in the germline V gene (reference sequence).

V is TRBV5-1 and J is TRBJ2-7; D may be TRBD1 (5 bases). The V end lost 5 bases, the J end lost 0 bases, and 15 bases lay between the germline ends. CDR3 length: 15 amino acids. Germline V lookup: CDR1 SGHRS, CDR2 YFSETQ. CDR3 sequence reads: CASRGTGGYSYEQYF. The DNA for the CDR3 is TGCGCCAGCAGGGGTACAGGTGGCTACTCCTACGAGCAGTACTTC.

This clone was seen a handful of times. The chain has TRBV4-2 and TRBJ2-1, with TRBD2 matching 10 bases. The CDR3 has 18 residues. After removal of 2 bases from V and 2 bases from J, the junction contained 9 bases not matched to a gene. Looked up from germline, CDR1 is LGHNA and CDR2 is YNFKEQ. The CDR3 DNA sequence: TGTGCCAGCAGCCAACCTAGCGGGGGAGTAGGGACCTACAATGAGCAGTTCTTC. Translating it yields CASSQPSGGVGTYNEQFF.

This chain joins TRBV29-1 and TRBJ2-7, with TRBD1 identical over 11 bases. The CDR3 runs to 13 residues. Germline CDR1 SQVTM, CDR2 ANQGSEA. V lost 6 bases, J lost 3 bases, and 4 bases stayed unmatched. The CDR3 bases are TGCAGCGTGACCGGGACAGGGGGCTACGAGCAGTACTTC. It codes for CSVTGTGGYEQYF.

The CDR3 reads CSGWLSGANVLTF. The CDR3 nucleotides are TGCAGCGGTTGGCTGTCGGGGGCCAACGTCCTGACTTTC. The chain uses TRBV29-1 and TRBJ2-6; no definite D call. V lost 7 bases, J lost 4 bases, and 11 bases lay in between. This CDR3 has 13 residues. Germline lookup yields CDR1 SQVTM and CDR2 ANQGSEA.

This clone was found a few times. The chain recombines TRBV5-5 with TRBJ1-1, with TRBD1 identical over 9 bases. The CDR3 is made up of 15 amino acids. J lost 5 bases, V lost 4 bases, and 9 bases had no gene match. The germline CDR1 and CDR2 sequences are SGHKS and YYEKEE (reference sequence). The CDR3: CASSPLTGGGTEAFF. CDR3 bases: TGTGCCAGCAGCCCCCTGACAGGGGGGGGAACTGAAGCTTTCTTT.

CDR3 protein: CASSRDRGNTEAFF. In DNA form, the CDR3 reads TGTGCCAGCAGCCGGGACAGGGGGAACACTGAAGCTTTCTTT. J is TRBJ1-1 and V is TRBV7-2, with TRBD1 matching over 10 bases. With V trimmed by 5 bases and J by 1 base, 1 base remained unmatched. From germline, CDR1 is SGHTA and CDR2 FQGNSA. The CDR3 covers 14 residues.

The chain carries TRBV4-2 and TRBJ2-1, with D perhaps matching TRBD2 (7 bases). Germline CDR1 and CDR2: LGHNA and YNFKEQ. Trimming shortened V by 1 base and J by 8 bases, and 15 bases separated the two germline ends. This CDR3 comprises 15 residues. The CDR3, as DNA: TGTGCCAGCAGCCAAGTACAGGGAGGGACATATGAGCAGTTCTTC. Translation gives CASSQVQGGTYEQFF.

The DNA for the CDR3 is TGTGCCAGCAGTGTAGGAGTCGCCAGGGTTGATGAAGCTTTCTTT. Its translation: CASSVGVARVDEAFF. This chain links TRBV6-1 with TRBJ1-1; a possible D gene is TRBD1 (5 bases). The CDR3 length is 15 residues. Germline loops: CDR1 MNHNS, CDR2 SASEGT. Trimming removed 4 bases at V and 7 bases at J, with 19 bases between.

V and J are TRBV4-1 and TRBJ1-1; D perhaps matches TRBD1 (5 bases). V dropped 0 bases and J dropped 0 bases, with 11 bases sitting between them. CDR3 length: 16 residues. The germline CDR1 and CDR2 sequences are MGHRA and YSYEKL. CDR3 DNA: TGCGCCAGCAGCCAAGATCTGGGGCCGATGAACACTGAAGCTTTCTTT. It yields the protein CASSQDLGPMNTEAFF.

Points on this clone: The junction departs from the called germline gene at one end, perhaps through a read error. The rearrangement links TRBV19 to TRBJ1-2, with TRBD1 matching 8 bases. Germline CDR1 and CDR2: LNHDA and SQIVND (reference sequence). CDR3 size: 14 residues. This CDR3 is CASNSGTGATGYPF. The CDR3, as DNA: TGTGCCAGTAACAGTGGGACAGGCGCGACTGGCTACCCCTTC.

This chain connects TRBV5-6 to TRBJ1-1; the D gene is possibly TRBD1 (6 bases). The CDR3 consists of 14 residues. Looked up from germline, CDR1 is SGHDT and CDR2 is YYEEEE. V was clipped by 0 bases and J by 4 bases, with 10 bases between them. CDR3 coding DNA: TGTGCCAGCAGCTTGGTCCAGGGGCTCACTGAAGCTTTCTTT. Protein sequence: CASSLVQGLTEAFF. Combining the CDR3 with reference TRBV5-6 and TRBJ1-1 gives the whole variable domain DAGVTQSPTHLIKTRGQQVTLRCSPKSGHDTVSWYQQALGQGPQFIFQYYEEEERQRGNFPDRFSGHQFPNYSSELNVNALLLGDSALYLCASSLVQGLTEAFFGQGTRLTVV.

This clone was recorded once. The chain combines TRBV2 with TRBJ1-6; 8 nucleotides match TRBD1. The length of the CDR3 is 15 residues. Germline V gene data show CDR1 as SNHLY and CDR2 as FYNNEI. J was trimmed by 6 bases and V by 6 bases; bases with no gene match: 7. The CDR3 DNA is TGTGCCAGCAGGGACAGGGCTCCGGGTAATTCACCCCTCCACTTT. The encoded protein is CASRDRAPGNSPLHF.

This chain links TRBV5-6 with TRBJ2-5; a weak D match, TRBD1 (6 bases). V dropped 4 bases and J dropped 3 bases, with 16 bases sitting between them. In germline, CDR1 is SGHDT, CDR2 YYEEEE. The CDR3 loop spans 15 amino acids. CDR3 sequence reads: CASSGQRRNEETQYF. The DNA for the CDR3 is TGTGCCAGCAGCGGACAGAGAAGAAATGAAGAGACCCAGTACTTC.

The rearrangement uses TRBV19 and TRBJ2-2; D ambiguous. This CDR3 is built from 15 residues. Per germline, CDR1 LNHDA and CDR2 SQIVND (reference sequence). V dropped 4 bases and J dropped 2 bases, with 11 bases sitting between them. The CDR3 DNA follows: TGTGCCAGTAGTACCATGGAGTCAAACACCGGGGAGCTGTTTTTT. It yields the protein CASSTMESNTGELFF.

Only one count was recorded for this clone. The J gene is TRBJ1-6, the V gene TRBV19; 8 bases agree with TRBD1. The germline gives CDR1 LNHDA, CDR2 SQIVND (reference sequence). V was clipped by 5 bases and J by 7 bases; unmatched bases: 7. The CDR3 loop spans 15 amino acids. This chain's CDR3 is CASSPTGVVNSPLHF. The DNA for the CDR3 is TGTGCCAGTAGTCCGACAGGGGTAGTAAATTCACCCCTCCACTTT.

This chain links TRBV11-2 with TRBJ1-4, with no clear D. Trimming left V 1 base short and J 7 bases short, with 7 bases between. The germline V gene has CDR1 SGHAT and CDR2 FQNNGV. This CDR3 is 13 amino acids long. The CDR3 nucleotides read TGTGCCAGCAGCTTAGGGACTGCTGAAAAACTGTTTTTT. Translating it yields CASSLGTAEKLFF.

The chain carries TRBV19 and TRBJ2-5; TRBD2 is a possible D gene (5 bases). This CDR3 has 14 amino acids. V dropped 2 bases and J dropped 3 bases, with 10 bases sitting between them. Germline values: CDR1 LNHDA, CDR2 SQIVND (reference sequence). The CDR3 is CASSISPGKETQYF. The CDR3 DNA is TGTGCCAGTAGTATAAGTCCGGGGAAAGAGACCCAGTACTTC.

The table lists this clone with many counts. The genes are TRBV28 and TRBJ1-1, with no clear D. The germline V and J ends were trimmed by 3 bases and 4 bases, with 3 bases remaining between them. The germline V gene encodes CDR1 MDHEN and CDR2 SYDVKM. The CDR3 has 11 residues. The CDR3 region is CASSFSTEAFF. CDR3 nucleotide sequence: TGTGCCAGCAGTTTCAGCACTGAAGCTTTCTTT.